The source of this TCR beta chain is a study of tumor and adjacent non-tumor tissue in lung cancer. Only a few counts were recorded for this clonotype. RNA was extracted from bulk tissue without any cell sorting. A modified ARM-PCR protocol with three rounds of nested PCR amplified TCRbeta. TCRdb re-called the multiplex PCR reads with MiXCR, one entry per CDR3 protein. This table holds 100,000 to 150,000 distinct CDR3 sequences, 66% found once. CDR1 is SEHNR and CDR2 is FQNEAQ in the germline V gene (reference sequence). The germline V and J ends were trimmed by 2 bases and 6 bases, with 11 bases remaining between them. CDR3 length: 13 residues.

J is TRBJ2-7 and V is TRBV7-9; D is undetermined. Sequenced sample: lung tumor tissue. The sequence was collected from a man younger than 45 with non-small cell lung cancer. This chain's CDR3 is CASSLSLGTEQYF. The CDR3 bases are TGTGCCAGCAGCTTATCACTGGGAACCGAGCAGTACTTC.